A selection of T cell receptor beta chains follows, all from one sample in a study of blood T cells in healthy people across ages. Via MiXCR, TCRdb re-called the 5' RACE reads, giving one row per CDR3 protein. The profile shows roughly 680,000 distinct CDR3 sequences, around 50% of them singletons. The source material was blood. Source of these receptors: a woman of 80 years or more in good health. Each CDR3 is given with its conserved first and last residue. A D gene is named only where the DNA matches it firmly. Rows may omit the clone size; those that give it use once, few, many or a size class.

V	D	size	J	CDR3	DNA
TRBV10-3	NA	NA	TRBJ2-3	CAIMARDSSSTDTQYF	TGTGCCATCATGGCCCGAGATTCCTCTAGCACAGATACGCAGTATTTT
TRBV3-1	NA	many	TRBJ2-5	CASSQVGETQYF	TGTGCCAGCAGCCAAGTCGGGGAGACCCAGTACTTC
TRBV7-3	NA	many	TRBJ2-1	CASSLDVRNEQFF	TGTGCCAGCAGCTTAGACGTTCGTAATGAGCAGTTCTTC
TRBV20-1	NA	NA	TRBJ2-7	CSTRLTAETSSYEQYF	TGCAGTACTAGGCTCACGGCGGAAACAAGCTCCTACGAGCAGTACTTC
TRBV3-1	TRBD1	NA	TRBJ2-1	CASTPLVGTGAYNEQFF	TGTGCCAGCACACCGTTAGTCGGGACAGGGGCCTACAATGAGCAGTTCTTC
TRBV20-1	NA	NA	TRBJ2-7	CSAPTEGPYEQYF	TGCAGTGCTCCGACGGAGGGGCCCTACGAGCAGTACTTC
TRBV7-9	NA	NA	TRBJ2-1	CASSNRDALGFF	TGTGCCAGCAGCAATCGGGACGCCCTAGGGTTCTTC
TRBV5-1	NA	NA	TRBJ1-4	CASSLRVGLGDEKLFF	TGCGCCAGCAGCTTGCGTGTCGGTCTGGGGGATGAAAAACTGTTTTTT
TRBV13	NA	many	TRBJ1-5	CASSLAMSNQPQHF	TGTGCCAGCAGCTTAGCAATGAGCAATCAGCCCCAGCATTTT
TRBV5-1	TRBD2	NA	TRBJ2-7	CASSATSAAYEQYF	TGCGCCAGCAGCGCCACTAGCGCAGCCTACGAGCAGTACTTC
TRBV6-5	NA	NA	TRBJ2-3	CASKGGSTDTQYF	TGTGCCAGCAAGGGGGGGTCCACAGATACGCAGTATTTT
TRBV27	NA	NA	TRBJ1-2	CAGRSRGGLYGYTF	TGTGCCGGCAGGAGTCGGGGGGGACTTTATGGCTACACCTTC
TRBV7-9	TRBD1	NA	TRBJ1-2	CASSSDREGCGYTF	TGTGCCAGCAGCTCGGACAGGGAGGGGTGTGGCTACACCTTC
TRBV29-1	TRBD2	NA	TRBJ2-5	CSATSGLAGETQYF	TGCAGCGCCACGAGCGGACTAGCGGGAGAGACCCAGTACTTC
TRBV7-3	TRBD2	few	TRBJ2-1	CASSLAGGNNEQFF	TGTGCCAGCAGCTTAGCGGGAGGTAACAATGAGCAGTTCTTC
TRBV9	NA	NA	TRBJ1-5	CASSPGTDTQHF	TGTGCCAGCTCCCCAGGCACAGATACGCAGCATTTT
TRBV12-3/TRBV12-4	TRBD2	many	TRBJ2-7	CASSLNRGSGYEQYF	TGTGCCAGCAGTTTAAATCGCGGGAGCGGTTACGAGCAGTACTTC
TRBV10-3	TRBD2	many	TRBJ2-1	CAISESTSGRAVEQFF	TGTGCCATCAGTGAGTCCACTAGCGGGAGGGCCGTTGAGCAGTTCTTC
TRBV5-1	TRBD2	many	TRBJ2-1	CASSNPGLAGYNEQFF	TGCGCCAGCAGCAATCCGGGACTAGCAGGTTACAATGAGCAGTTCTTC
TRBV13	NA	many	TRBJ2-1	CASSLPRWYNEQFF	TGTGCCAGCAGCTTGCCACGGTGGTACAATGAGCAGTTCTTC
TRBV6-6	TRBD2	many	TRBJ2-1	CASSSGLAYEQFF	TGTGCCAGCAGTTCCGGACTAGCATATGAGCAGTTCTTC
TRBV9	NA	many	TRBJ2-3	CASSVEKSRGTGTDTQYF	TGTGCCAGCAGCGTCGAGAAAAGTAGGGGGACGGGAACAGATACGCAGTATTTT
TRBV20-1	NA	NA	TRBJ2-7	CSAYGPTNYEQYF	TGCAGTGCGTATGGACCGACAAACTACGAGCAGTACTTC
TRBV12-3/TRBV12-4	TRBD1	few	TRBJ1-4	CASSSGQEKEKLFF	TGTGCCAGCAGTTCGGGACAGGAAAAGGAAAAACTGTTTTTT
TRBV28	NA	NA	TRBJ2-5	CASSFSSGETQYF	TGTGCCAGCAGTTTCTCGAGCGGAGAGACCCAGTACTTC
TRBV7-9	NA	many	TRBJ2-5	CASSLWSLALGTQYF	TGTGCCAGCAGCTTATGGTCTCTGGCCCTTGGGACCCAGTACTTC
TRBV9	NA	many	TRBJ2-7	CASSVDQSSYEQYF	TGTGCCAGCAGCGTAGATCAGAGCTCCTACGAGCAGTACTTC
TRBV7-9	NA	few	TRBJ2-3	CASSLSGAGATDTQYF	TGTGCCAGCAGCTTATCGGGGGCCGGGGCGACAGATACGCAGTATTTT
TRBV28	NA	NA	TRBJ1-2	CASSFRVPREGYTF	TGTGCCAGCAGTTTTAGGGTTCCCAGGGAGGGCTACACCTTC
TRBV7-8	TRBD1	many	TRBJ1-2	CASSLAATGARGYTF	TGTGCCAGCAGCTTAGCGGCGACAGGGGCTCGTGGCTACACCTTC
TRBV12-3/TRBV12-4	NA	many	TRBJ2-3	CASRPSGADTQYF	TGTGCCAGCAGACCATCGGGGGCAGATACGCAGTATTTT
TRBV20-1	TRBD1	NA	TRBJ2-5	CSASPPDRAQETQYF	TGCAGTGCTAGCCCTCCTGACAGGGCTCAAGAGACCCAGTACTTC
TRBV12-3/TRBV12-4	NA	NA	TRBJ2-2	CASSPIRRSPSRGYEGELFF	TGTGCCAGCAGTCCCATAAGAAGGAGCCCTAGCCGGGGGTATGAAGGGGAGCTGTTTTTT
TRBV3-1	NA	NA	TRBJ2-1	CASSQDVRGASQFF	TGTGCCAGCAGCCAAGATGTGAGGGGGGCTAGCCAGTTCTTC
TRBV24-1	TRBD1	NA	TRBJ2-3	CATSGTTGLTDTQYF	TGTGCCACCAGTGGCACGACAGGGCTAACAGATACGCAGTATTTT
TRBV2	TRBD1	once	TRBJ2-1	CASTRDRGDEQFF	TGTGCCAGCACCAGGGACAGGGGGGATGAGCAGTTCTTC
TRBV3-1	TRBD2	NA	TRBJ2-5	CASSQGAGGGNEQYF	TGTGCCAGCAGCCAAGGAGCGGGAGGAGGCAATGAGCAGTACTTC
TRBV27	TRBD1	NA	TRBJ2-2	CASQKWATAGTGKNTGELFF	TGTGCCAGCCAAAAATGGGCAACCGCGGGGACAGGGAAGAACACCGGGGAGCTGTTTTTT
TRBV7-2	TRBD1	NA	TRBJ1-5	CASSLKIGTVSFQPQHF	TGTGCCAGCAGCTTAAAGATCGGGACAGTTAGTTTCCAGCCCCAGCATTTT
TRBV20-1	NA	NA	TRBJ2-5	CSARDSFRDWQETQYF	TGCAGTGCTAGAGATTCCTTCCGGGACTGGCAAGAGACCCAGTACTTC
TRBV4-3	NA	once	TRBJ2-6	CASSQELISGANVLTF	TGCGCCAGCAGCCAAGAGCTGATCTCTGGGGCCAACGTCCTGACTTTC
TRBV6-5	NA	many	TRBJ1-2	CASTPYAFGNYGYTF	TGTGCCAGCACTCCCTATGCCTTTGGAAACTATGGCTACACCTTC
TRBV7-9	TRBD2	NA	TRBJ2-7	CASRNGGESEQYF	TGTGCCAGCCGTAACGGGGGGGAGAGCGAGCAGTACTTC
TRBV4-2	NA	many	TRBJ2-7	CASSGQRSYEQYF	TGTGCCAGCAGCGGGCAGAGAAGCTACGAGCAGTACTTC
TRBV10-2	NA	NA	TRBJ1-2	CASSESDWGAREGYTF	TGCGCCAGCAGTGAGTCGGATTGGGGAGCAAGGGAGGGCTACACCTTC
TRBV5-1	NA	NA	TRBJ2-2	CASSLGLAPGELFF	TGCGCCAGCAGCTTGGGCCTAGCGCCCGGGGAGCTGTTTTTT
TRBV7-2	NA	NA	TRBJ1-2	CASSFLGWGNGYTF	TGTGCCAGCAGCTTTCTGGGGTGGGGGAATGGCTACACCTTC
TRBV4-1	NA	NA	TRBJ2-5	CASSQALPETQYF	TGCGCCAGCAGCCAGGCCCTCCCAGAGACCCAGTACTTC
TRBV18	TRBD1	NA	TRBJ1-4	CASSPRQGKDEKLFF	TGTGCCAGCTCACCGAGACAGGGTAAAGATGAAAAACTGTTTTTT
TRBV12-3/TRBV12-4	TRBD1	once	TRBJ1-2	CASRGEGQGAVNYGYTF	TGTGCCAGCAGGGGGGAAGGACAGGGGGCTGTGAACTATGGCTACACCTTC
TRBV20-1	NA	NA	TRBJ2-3	CSASGPSEADTQYF	TGCAGTGCTAGTGGTCCTAGCGAGGCAGATACGCAGTATTTT